The clone carrying this T cell receptor (beta chain) has a handful of counts. This sample stems from a study of blood T cell repertoires in COVID-19. About the research overall: Acute-phase and convalescent COVID-19 samples originated in the United States, Italy and Spain. Sample material is recorded as cDNA or gDNA derived from T cells, B-cell-depleted T cells, or PBMCs.

Authors' methods: The authors estimated nucleated cell counts from reference gene primer amplification. The repertoire was sequenced with immunoSEQ multiplex PCR; TCRdb's copy has only in-frame clones and lacks some. The DNA was the basis for D and trimming; V, J and clone size are from that table. The sample yields a few hundred thousand clones, about 70% seen once. Germline V CDR1 and CDR2: SEHNR, FQNEAQ (reference sequence). The ends were cut back, 8 bases at V and 2 bases at J, with 13 bases in the middle. The CDR3 runs 13 residues. The gene calls are TRBV7-9 and TRBJ2-7; D unclear. Sequenced: peripheral blood. The clonotype was recovered from a woman at least 80 years old with acute or convalescent COVID-19. CDR3: CASQTGGAYEQYF. CDR3 bases: TGTGCCAGCCAAACCGGCGGTGCCTACGAGCAGTACTTC.